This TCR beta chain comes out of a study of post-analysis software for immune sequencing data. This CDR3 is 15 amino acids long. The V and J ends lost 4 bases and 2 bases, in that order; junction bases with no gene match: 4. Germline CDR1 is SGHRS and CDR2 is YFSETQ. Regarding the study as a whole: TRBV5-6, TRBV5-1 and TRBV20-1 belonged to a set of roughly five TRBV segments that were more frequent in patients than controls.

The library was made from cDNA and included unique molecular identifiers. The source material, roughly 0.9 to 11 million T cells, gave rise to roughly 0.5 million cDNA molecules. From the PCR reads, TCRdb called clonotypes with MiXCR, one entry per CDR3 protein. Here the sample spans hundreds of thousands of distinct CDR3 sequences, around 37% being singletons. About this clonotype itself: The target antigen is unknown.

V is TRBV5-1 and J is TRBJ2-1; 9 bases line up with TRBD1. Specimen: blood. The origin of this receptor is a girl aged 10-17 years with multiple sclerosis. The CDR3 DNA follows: TGCGCCAGCAGCGGAACAGGGGGCCCCTACAATGAGCAGTTCTTC. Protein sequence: CASSGTGGPYNEQFF.